The TCR beta chain under discussion was sequenced for a study of human T cells and chemical hapten exposure. About the research overall: Across the whole study, which lasted around 24 weeks, patients were given diphenylcyclopropenone on the scalp once a week. Study results and caveats: Among TCRs, those above 1 in 1000 frequency were unaffected by DPC sensitization.

Each CDR3 protein gets one entry after TCRdb re-called the RACE reads with MiXCR. The profile shows 90,000 or so distinct CDR3 sequences, 6.5% to 10% of them singletons. Time point reported: pre-sensitization, week 0. Treatment in this sample: therapeutic diphenylcyclopropenone sensitization with weekly scalp DPC. CDR1 is LNHDA, CDR2 SQIVND, per germline (reference sequence). V shed 3 bases and J shed 0 bases, with 6 bases lying between them. The CDR3 covers 15 residues. Comments on this clonotype: Its antigen is undetermined.

This TCR was recovered from a man aged 35-49 years with alopecia areata. Some clones in this sample may be carry-over from other donors' samples. Sequenced material: whole blood, taken in connection with sensitization to the hapten diphenylcyclopropenone (DPC). The chain is built from TRBV19 and TRBJ2-6; D is unclear. The CDR3 sequence is CASSMKSSGANVLTF. The CDR3, as DNA: TGTGCCAGTAGTATGAAGAGCTCTGGGGCCAACGTCCTGACTTTC.